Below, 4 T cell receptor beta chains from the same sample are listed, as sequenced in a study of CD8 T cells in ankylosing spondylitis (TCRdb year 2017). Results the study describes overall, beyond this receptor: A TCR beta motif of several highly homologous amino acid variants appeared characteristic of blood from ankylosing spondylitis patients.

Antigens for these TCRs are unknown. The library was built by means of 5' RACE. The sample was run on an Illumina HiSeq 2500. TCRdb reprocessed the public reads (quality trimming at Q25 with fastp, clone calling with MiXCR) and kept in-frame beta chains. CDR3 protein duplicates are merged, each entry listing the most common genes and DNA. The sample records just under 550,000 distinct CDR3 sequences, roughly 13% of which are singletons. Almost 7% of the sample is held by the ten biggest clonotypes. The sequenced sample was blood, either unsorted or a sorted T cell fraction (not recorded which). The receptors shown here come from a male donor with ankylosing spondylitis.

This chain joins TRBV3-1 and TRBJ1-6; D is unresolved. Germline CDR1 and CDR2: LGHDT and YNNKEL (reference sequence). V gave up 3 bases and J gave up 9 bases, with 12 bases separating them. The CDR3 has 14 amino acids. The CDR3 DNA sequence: TGTGCCAGCAGCCAGGGCGGGAAGACTTCACCCCTCCACTTT. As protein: CASSQGGKTSPLHF.

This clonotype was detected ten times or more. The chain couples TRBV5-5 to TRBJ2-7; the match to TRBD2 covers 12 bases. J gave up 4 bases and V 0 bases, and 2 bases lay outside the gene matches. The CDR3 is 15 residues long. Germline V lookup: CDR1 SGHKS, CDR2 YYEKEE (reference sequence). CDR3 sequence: CASSLALAGGYEQYV. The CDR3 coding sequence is TGTGCCAGCAGCTTGGCACTAGCGGGAGGATACGAGCAGTACGTC.

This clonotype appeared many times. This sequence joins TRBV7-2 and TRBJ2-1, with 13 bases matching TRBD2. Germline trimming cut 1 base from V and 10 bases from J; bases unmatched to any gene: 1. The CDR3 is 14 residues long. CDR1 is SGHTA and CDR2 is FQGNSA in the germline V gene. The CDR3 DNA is TGTGCCAGCAGCTTAGGGACTAGCGGGAGCGAGCAGTTCTTC. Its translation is CASSLGTSGSEQFF. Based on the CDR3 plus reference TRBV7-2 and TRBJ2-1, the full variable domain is GAGVSQSPSNKVTEKGKDVELRCDPISGHTALYWYRQSLGQGLEFLIYFQGNSAPDKSGLPSDRFSAERTGGSVSTLTIQRTQQEDSAVYLCASSLGTSGSEQFFGPGTRLTVL.

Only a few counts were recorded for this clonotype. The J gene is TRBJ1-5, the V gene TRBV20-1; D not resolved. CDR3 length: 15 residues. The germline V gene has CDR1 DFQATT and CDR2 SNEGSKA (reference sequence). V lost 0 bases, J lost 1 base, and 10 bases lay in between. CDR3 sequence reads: CSARDHGLSNQPQHF. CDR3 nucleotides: TGCAGTGCTAGAGATCATGGGCTGAGCAATCAGCCCCAGCATTTT.